This TCR beta chain originates from a study of blood T cell repertoires in COVID-19. Two negative PCRs, clearance, or symptom resolution characterized the recovered Cohort 3 donors. Profiled with immunoSEQ multiplex PCR; TCRdb holds only in-frame clones, not every one. The table includes 200,000 to 250,000 clones, around 90% detected once. Trimming took 2 bases from V and 10 from J, leaving 9 bases between them. The V gene's germline CDR1 is SGHNT and CDR2 YENEEA. CDR3 size: 12 residues. The sequencing sample was made of PBMCs or T cells enriched from blood (not recorded which). This receptor was obtained from a woman aged 18-29 years who had recovered from COVID-19. J is TRBJ2-1 and V is TRBV11-3; D remains ambiguous. As DNA, the CDR3 is TGTGCCAGCAGCTTACTACGCGGCGAGCAGTTCTTC. Its translation: CASSLLRGEQFF.